The 3 T cell receptor beta chains below come from one sample, sequenced in a study of cytomegalovirus exposure and HLA in healthy donors. The study ran its PCR with 60 Vbeta and 13 Jbeta primers. Method: immunoSEQ multiplex PCR; TCRdb's copy keeps in-frame clones and lacks some. The sample shows about 65,000 clones, and more than 15% sits with its ten largest clones. The specimen sequenced was PBMCs. The receptors were gathered from a boy aged 5 to 17 in good health and CMV-seronegative.

This chain joins TRBV7-2 and TRBJ1-2; a weak D match, TRBD1 (5 bases). CDR3 length: 15 amino acids. Trimming left V 1 base short and J 7 bases short, with 16 bases between. CDR1 is SGHTA, CDR2 FQGNSA, per germline. The CDR3 region has the DNA TGTGCCAGCAGCTTAGAAAGATCAGGGCTCGGTGGCTACACCTTC. It specifies CASSLERSGLGGYTF.

This rearrangement joins TRBV29-1 to TRBJ1-2; TRBD1 matches 7 bases. The CDR3 runs to 15 residues. Germline V gene lookup returns CDR1 SQVTM and CDR2 ANQGSEA. J lost 0 bases, V lost 6 bases, and 10 bases had no gene match. The DNA for the CDR3 is TGCAGCGTACCAAATACAGGGGCCGCTAACTATGGCTACACCTTC. Its translation is CSVPNTGAANYGYTF.

The rearrangement uses TRBV27 and TRBJ2-7; 10 nucleotides agree with TRBD1. The CDR3 runs 14 residues. V trimming: 5 bases; J trimming: 3 bases; junction bases outside the gene matches: 4. Germline CDR1 and CDR2: MNHEY and SMNVEV (reference sequence). The CDR3, as DNA: TGTGCCAGCAGTCCCCGGGACAGGGGCTACGAGCAGTACTTC. This codes for CASSPRDRGYEQYF.